This T cell receptor beta chain emerged from a study of T-cell reconstitution after alpha-beta-depleted transplantation in children. CDR1 is MGHDK, CDR2 SYGVNS, per germline. The CDR3 contains 14 residues. V lost 5 bases to trimming and J lost 5 bases; unmatched junction nucleotides: 6. Unique molecular identifiers were incorporated when the TCRbeta library was constructed. From the PCR reads, TCRdb called clonotypes with MiXCR, one entry per CDR3 protein. This table holds over 550,000 distinct CDR3 sequences, over 9.5% found once. This clonotype was observed many times. The sequence derives from a human donor who donated a stem cell graft to a child with acute myeloid leukemia. This material consisted of PBMCs from the stem cell graft donor, taken from the stem cell graft. The chain joins TRBV25-1 to TRBJ2-5, with TRBD1 identical over 9 bases. CDR3 sequence reads: CASSNNRGQETQYF. The DNA for the CDR3 is TGTGCCAGCAGTAATAACAGGGGGCAGGAGACCCAGTACTTC. Based on the CDR3 plus reference TRBV25-1 and TRBJ2-5, the full variable domain is EADIYQTPRYLVIGTGKKITLECSQTMGHDKMYWYQQDPGMELHLIHYSYGVNSTEKGDLSSESTVSRIRTEHFPLTLESARPSHTSQYLCASSNNRGQETQYFGPGTRLLVL.